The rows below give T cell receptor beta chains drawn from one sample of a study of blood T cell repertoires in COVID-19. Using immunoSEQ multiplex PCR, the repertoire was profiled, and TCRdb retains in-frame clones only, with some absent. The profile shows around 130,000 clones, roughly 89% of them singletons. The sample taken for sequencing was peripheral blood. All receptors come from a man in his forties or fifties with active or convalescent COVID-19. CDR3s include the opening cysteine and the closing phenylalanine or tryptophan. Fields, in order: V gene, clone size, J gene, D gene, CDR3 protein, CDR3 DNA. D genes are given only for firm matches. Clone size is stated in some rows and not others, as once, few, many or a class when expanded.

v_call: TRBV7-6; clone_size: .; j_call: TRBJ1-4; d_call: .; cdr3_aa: CASSLDLPGDSEKLFF; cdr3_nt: TGTGCCAGCAGCTTAGATCTTCCAGGCGATAGTGAAAAACTGTTTTTT
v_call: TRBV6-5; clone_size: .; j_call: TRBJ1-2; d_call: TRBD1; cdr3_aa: CASGKTQGVHGYTF; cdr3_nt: TGTGCCAGCGGGAAAACCCAGGGGGTTCATGGCTACACCTTC
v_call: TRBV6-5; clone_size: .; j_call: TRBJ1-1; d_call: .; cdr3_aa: CASTRRGGSGTEAFF; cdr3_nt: TGTGCCAGCACTCGGCGGGGGGGGAGCGGGACTGAAGCTTTCTTT
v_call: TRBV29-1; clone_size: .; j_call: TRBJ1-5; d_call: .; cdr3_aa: CSVSFAGRDQPQHF; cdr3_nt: TGCAGCGTTAGTTTCGCAGGGAGGGACCAGCCCCAGCATTTT
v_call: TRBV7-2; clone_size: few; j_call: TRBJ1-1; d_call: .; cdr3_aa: CASSLYRGESTEAFF; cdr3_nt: TGTGCCAGCAGCTTATATCGGGGTGAGAGCACTGAAGCTTTCTTT
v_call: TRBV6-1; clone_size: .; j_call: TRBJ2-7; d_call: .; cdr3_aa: CASSEVPTISYEQYF; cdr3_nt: TGTGCCAGCAGTGAAGTCCCTACTATCTCCTACGAGCAGTACTTC
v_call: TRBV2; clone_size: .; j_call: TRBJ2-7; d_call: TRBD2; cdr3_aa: CASGSGGSRDEQYF; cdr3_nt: TGTGCCAGCGGTTCGGGAGGGTCACGCGACGAGCAGTACTTC
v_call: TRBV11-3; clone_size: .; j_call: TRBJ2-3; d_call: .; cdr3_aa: CASSFGGNTDTQYF; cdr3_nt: TGTGCCAGCAGCTTTGGGGGGAATACAGATACGCAGTATTTT
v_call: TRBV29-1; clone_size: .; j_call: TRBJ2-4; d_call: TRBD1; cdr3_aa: CSVTGPGQGEYF; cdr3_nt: TGCAGCGTTACCGGACCGGGACAGGGAGAGTACTTC
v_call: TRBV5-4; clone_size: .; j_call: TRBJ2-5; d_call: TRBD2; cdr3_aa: CASSSPLGSGTISETQYF; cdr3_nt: TGTGCCAGCAGCTCCCCCCTAGGTAGCGGGACCATATCAGAGACCCAGTACTTC
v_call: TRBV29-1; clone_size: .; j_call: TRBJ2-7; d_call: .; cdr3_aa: CSVRTASRHEQYF; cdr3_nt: TGCAGCGTCCGGACAGCCTCCCGACACGAGCAGTACTTC
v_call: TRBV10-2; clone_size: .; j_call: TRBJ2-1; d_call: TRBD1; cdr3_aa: CASRWTGGDNEQFF; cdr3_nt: TGCGCCAGCAGATGGACAGGGGGTGACAATGAGCAGTTCTTC
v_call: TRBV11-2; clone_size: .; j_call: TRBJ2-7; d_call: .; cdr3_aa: CASSLQDIKYF; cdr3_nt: TGTGCCAGCAGCTTGCAGGATATCAAGTACTTC
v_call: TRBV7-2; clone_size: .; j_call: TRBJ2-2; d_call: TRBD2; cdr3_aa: CASSSGLAGGTGELFF; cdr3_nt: TGTGCCAGCAGCTCGGGACTAGCGGGAGGAACCGGGGAGCTGTTTTTT
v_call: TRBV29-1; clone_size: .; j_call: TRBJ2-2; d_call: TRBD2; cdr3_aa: CSVGGGDTGELFF; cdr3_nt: TGCAGCGTTGGGGGAGGGGACACCGGGGAGCTGTTTTTT
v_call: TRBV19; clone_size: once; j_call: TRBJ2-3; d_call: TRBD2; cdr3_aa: CASSNWAESSGGSTDTQYF; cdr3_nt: TGTGCCAGTAGTAATTGGGCCGAGAGTAGCGGGGGTAGCACAGATACGCAGTATTTT
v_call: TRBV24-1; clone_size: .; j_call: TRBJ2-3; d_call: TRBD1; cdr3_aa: CATSPGGLGGDTQYF; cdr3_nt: TGTGCCACCAGTCCAGGGGGCTTGGGTGGAGATACGCAGTATTTT
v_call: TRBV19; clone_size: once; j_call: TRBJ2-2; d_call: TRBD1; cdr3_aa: CATREGQGAAGELFF; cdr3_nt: TGTGCCACCAGAGAAGGACAGGGGGCCGCCGGGGAGCTGTTTTTT
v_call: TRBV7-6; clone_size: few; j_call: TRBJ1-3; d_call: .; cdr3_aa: CASSLGTRYGGSSGNTIYF; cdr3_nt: TGTGCCAGCAGCTTAGGGACTCGTTATGGAGGGTCCTCTGGAAACACCATATATTTT